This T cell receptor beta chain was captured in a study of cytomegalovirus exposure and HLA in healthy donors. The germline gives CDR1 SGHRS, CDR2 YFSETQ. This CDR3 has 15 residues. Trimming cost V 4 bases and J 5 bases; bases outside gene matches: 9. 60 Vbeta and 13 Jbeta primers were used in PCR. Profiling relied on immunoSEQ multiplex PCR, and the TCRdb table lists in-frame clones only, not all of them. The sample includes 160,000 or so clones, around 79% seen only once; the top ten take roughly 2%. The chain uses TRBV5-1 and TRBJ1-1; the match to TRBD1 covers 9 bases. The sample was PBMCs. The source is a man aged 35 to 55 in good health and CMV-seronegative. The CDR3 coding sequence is TGCGCCAGCAGCCTCGGGGACAGGGCGAGGACTGAAGCTTTCTTT. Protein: CASSLGDRARTEAFF.